The 9 T cell receptor beta chains below were found in one sample sequenced in a study of blood T cell repertoires in COVID-19. Repertoires were generated with immunoSEQ multiplex PCR, while TCRdb's copy carries only in-frame clones and drops some. The profile covers some 200,000 clones, with around 81% appearing a single time and about 8.9% taken by the ten largest. Sequencing used PBMCs or T cells enriched from blood (not recorded which). These receptors came from a woman in her 50s with acute COVID-19.

The V call is TRBV7-2, the J call TRBJ1-2; the match to TRBD1 covers 7 bases. Germline V lookup: CDR1 SGHTA, CDR2 FQGNSA. V trimming: 1 base; J trimming: 4 bases; junction bases outside the gene matches: 12. The CDR3 runs to 17 residues. The DNA of the CDR3 is TGTGCCAGCAGCTTAGTGCAGACAGGGTCTAAGAGCTATGGCTACACCTTC. Its translation: CASSLVQTGSKSYGYTF. The whole variable domain, filled in from reference TRBV7-2 and TRBJ1-2, reads GAGVSQSPSNKVTEKGKDVELRCDPISGHTALYWYRQSLGQGLEFLIYFQGNSAPDKSGLPSDRFSAERTGGSVSTLTIQRTQQEDSAVYLCASSLVQTGSKSYGYTFGSGTRLTVV.

CDR3 sequence: CASSSLGRETQYF. CDR3 sequence (DNA): TGTGCCAGCAGCTCATTGGGGCGAGAGACCCAGTACTTC. This chain connects TRBV27 to TRBJ2-5; possible D gene TRBD1, 5 bases. The V end lost 6 bases, the J end lost 4 bases, and 12 bases lay between the germline ends. Germline V gene sequence: CDR1 MNHEY, CDR2 SMNVEV (reference sequence). CDR3 size: 13 residues.

This chain uses TRBV9 with TRBJ2-7, with 8 bases fitting TRBD1. V gave up 4 bases and J gave up 4 bases; unmatched junction bases: 10. The CDR3 sequence is 15 residues long. Germline V CDR1 and CDR2: SGDLS, YYNGEE. CDR3 residues: CASSPRTGSLYEQYF. The CDR3 bases are TGTGCCAGCAGCCCAAGGACAGGGTCGCTTTACGAGCAGTACTTC.

The V and J genes are TRBV18 and TRBJ2-3; TRBD2 matches 8 bases. The V gene's germline CDR1 is KGHSH and CDR2 LQKENI. The V segment lost 6 bases and the J segment 3 bases; nucleotides outside the gene matches: 2. The CDR3 runs to 13 residues. The DNA for the CDR3 is TGTGCCAGCTCTGGGACTAGAACAGATACGCAGTATTTT. It encodes CASSGTRTDTQYF. The variable domain in full, completed from reference TRBV18 and TRBJ2-3, reads NAGVMQNPRHLVRRRGQEARLRCSPMKGHSHVYWYRQLPEEGLKFMVYLQKENIIDESGMPKERFSAEFPKEGPSILRIQQVVRGDSAAYFCASSGTRTDTQYFGPGTRLTVL.

This chain links TRBV4-3 with TRBJ2-1; 9 bases map to TRBD2. Trimming at V came to 3 bases and at J to 0 bases, leaving 6 bases not matched to a gene. The germline V gene encodes CDR1 LGHNA and CDR2 YSLEER. The CDR3 runs to 17 residues. CDR3 coding DNA: TGCGCCAGCAGCCATAGCGGGGGAAAATCCTCCTACAATGAGCAGTTCTTC. It specifies CASSHSGGKSSYNEQFF.

This chain connects TRBV5-8 to TRBJ1-6; 7 nucleotides agree with TRBD1. The length of the CDR3 is 15 residues. The germline CDR1 and CDR2 sequences are SGHTS and YDEGEE. J was trimmed by 9 bases and V by 5 bases; bases with no gene match: 11. The CDR3 here is CASRSQGSKSSPLHF. In nucleotides, the CDR3 is TGTGCCAGCAGATCACAGGGGTCGAAGAGTTCACCCCTCCACTTT.

The chain couples TRBV21-1 to TRBJ2-7; no DNA check was done on the table's D call, TRBD2. TRBV21-1 is a known pseudogene. This CDR3 comprises 18 residues. CDR3 sequence: CASSHRLADPVYHYEQYF. CDR3 nucleotide sequence: TGTGCCAGCAGCCATAGACTAGCCGATCCCGTTTACCACTACGAGCAGTACTTC.

The chain carries TRBV19 and TRBJ2-2; D perhaps matches TRBD2 (5 bases). The V gene's germline CDR1 is LNHDA and CDR2 SQIVND (reference sequence). V lost 3 bases, J lost 4 bases, and 9 bases lay in between. The CDR3 is 14 amino acids. CDR3 sequence reads: CASSIGMGTGELFF. The CDR3, as DNA: TGTGCCAGTAGTATCGGGATGGGCACCGGGGAGCTGTTTTTT.

This clone was observed a single time. This chain connects TRBV7-8 to TRBJ2-7, with 13 bases identical to TRBD2. This CDR3 is 16 amino acids long. Germline V CDR1 and CDR2: SGHVS, FQNEAQ. The ends lost 3 bases at V and 2 bases at J; junction bases unmatched: 4. CDR3 region: CASSLTSGRNAYEQYF. The CDR3 DNA follows: TGTGCCAGCAGCTTGACTAGCGGGAGGAATGCCTACGAGCAGTACTTC.